This record concerns one T cell receptor beta chain sequence. Its target is unknown. TCRdb's table, derived via immunoSEQ multiplex PCR, lists solely in-frame clones and lacks some. The sample contains about a million clones, approximately 72% of which appear only once. This specimen belongs to a study of shared clonotypes between healthy human individuals. Both subsets, CD45RA+ naive and CD45RA-negative memory, were split from the CD4+ cells. After removal of 5 bases from V and 1 base from J, the junction contained 8 bases not matched to a gene. This CDR3 contains 17 residues. Germline CDR1 and CDR2: SEHNR and FQNEAQ (reference sequence). Study-wide results and caveats: Compared with clonotypes that all four donors shared, non-shared clonotypes had lower generation probabilities. Represented diversity, genetic and exposure-history alike, was limited by few donors.

The V and J genes are TRBV7-9 and TRBJ2-6, with TRBD2 identical over 7 bases. This TCR derives from a man between 18 and 29 years old in good health. Sequencing was done on a sample of memory CD4+ T cells sorted from blood. Indicated subset: CD45RA-negative fraction. The CDR3: CASSPWGGKSGANVLTF. CDR3 nucleotides: TGTGCCAGCAGCCCCTGGGGGGGGAAGTCTGGGGCCAACGTCCTGACTTTC. The whole variable domain, remainder taken from reference TRBV7-9 and TRBJ2-6, is DTGVSQNPRHKITKRGQNVTFRCDPISEHNRLYWYRQTLGQGPEFLTYFQNEAQLEKSRLLSDRFSAERPKGSFSTLEIQRTEQGDSAMYLCASSPWGGKSGANVLTFGAGSRLTVL.